These 2 T cell receptor beta chains came from one sample sequenced in a study of cytomegalovirus exposure and HLA in healthy donors. Vbeta (60) and Jbeta (13) primers were used in the PCR. Only in-frame clones appear in the TCRdb table, and some are missing; sequencing was by immunoSEQ multiplex PCR. Of 110,000 to 150,000 clones listed, more than 75% are singletons. The source material was PBMCs. The origin of the receptors is a female donor in good health and CMV-seronegative.

This clone was seen a handful of times. The chain is built from TRBV18 and TRBJ1-2; the match to TRBD1 covers 8 bases. The CDR3 runs 13 residues. The junction had 2 bases not matched to a gene; V was cut back by 4 bases and J by 4 bases. Looked up from germline, CDR1 is KGHSH and CDR2 is LQKENI. The DNA of the CDR3 is TGTGCCAGCTCACTTGGACAGGGCTATGGCTACACCTTC. Translated, it gives CASSLGQGYGYTF.

This chain joins TRBV7-6 and TRBJ2-2; D might be TRBD1 (6 bases). V was pared by 5 bases and J by 7 bases, with 20 bases between. The CDR3 has 16 residues. Per germline, CDR1 SGHVS and CDR2 FNYEAQ. CDR3 in amino acids: CASSPRTETAGGELFF. As DNA, the CDR3 is TGTGCCAGCAGCCCCCGGACAGAGACGGCTGGCGGGGAGCTGTTTTTT.